These 15 T cell receptor beta chains were all obtained from the same sample, sequenced in a study of identical twins. TCRdb ran MiXCR on the 5' RACE reads and lists one entry per CDR3 protein. The sample records hundreds of thousands of distinct CDR3 sequences, about 7% being singletons. Another study also made use of these data, one on yellow fever vaccine responses in identical twins.

The sequenced sample was PBMCs. These receptors were obtained from a woman under 30 in good health.

This clonotype occurred many times. V is TRBV12-3 or TRBV12-4 and J is TRBJ1-1; D not resolved. The ends were cut back, 3 bases at V and 1 base at J, with 9 bases in the middle. The CDR3 covers 14 residues. DNA for the CDR3: TGTGCCAGCAGTTTGGGTGGCTCGAACACTGAAGCTTTCTTT. Protein: CASSLGGSNTEAFF.

The rearrangement uses TRBV4-1 and TRBJ2-7; no clear D. The CDR3 length is 15 residues. Trimming took off 0 bases at V and 0 bases at J, with 9 bases between the two ends. In germline, CDR1 is MGHRA, CDR2 YSYEKL. The CDR3 DNA follows: TGCGCCAGCAGCCAAGACCCGGGCAGCTCCTACGAGCAGTACGTC. Translated, it gives CASSQDPGSSYEQYV.

The chain links TRBV20-1 to TRBJ1-1, with D hard to call. Germline CDR1 DFQATT, CDR2 SNEGSKA (reference sequence). V shed 1 base and J shed 4 bases, with 13 bases lying between them. This CDR3 is built from 14 residues. CDR3 nucleotide sequence: TGCAGTGCTAGAGTGCGCTCGTCTTCCACTGAAGCTTTCTTT. Protein sequence: CSARVRSSSTEAFF.

This clonotype was picked up many times. The chain couples TRBV5-1 to TRBJ1-1; 11 bases fit TRBD1. Germline CDR1 and CDR2: SGHRS and YFSETQ. The CDR3 contains 20 residues. V shed 3 bases, J shed 1 base, and the junction held 17 bases outside the gene matches. CDR3 loop: CASSSQHGTGGVFRNTEAFF. The CDR3 bases are TGCGCCAGCAGCTCTCAACACGGGACAGGGGGGGTGTTCCGGAACACTGAAGCTTTCTTT.

The V and J genes are TRBV6-2 or TRBV6-3 and TRBJ2-1; D gene ambiguous. CDR3 size: 13 residues. In germline, CDR1 is MNHEY, CDR2 SVGEGT. Between the trimmed V and J ends, which lost 5 bases and 6 bases, there was a span of 11 bases. The CDR3 DNA reads as TGTGCCAGCAGTCCCTTTAGTGGCAATGAGCAGTTCTTC. Its translation is CASSPFSGNEQFF.

This chain connects TRBV20-1 to TRBJ2-1; tentative D call: TRBD1 (6 bases). This CDR3 region has 15 residues. V dropped 3 bases and J dropped 6 bases, with 18 bases sitting between them. Germline CDR1 is DFQATT and CDR2 is SNEGSKA (reference sequence). CDR3 loop: CSARSRQGPGNEQFF. The CDR3, as DNA: TGCAGTGCTAGGTCGCGGCAGGGGCCCGGCAATGAGCAGTTCTTC.

This chain connects TRBV5-1 to TRBJ2-1, with 13 bases lining up with TRBD2. The CDR3 consists of 19 residues. Germline assignment: CDR1 SGHRS and CDR2 YFSETQ. With V trimmed by 4 bases and J by 3 bases, 13 bases remained unmatched. The CDR3 is CASSPGGTSGAPIYNEQFF. In nucleotides, the CDR3 is TGCGCCAGCAGCCCCGGTGGGACTAGCGGGGCCCCCATCTACAATGAGCAGTTCTTC.

In this sample, this clonotype turned up a few times. The J gene is TRBJ2-5, the V gene TRBV10-3; D could derive from TRBD1 or TRBD2 (5 bases each). Trimming took off 0 bases at V and 0 bases at J, with 8 bases between the two ends. Per germline, CDR1 ENHRY and CDR2 SYGVKD. The CDR3 contains 15 residues. As DNA, the CDR3 is TGTGCCATCAGTGAGTCCGGGACGGACCAAGAGACCCAGTACTTC. It specifies CAISESGTDQETQYF.

J is TRBJ1-1 and V is TRBV15; unclear D gene. The germline V and J ends were trimmed by 1 base and 6 bases, with 9 bases remaining between them. Germline CDR1 LNHNV, CDR2 YYDKDF (reference sequence). The CDR3 sequence is 13 residues long. The CDR3 nucleotides are TGTGCCACCAGCAGAGGAAGTGGCGCTGAAGCTTTCTTT. Its protein product is CATSRGSGAEAFF.

A few counts support this clonotype. V and J are TRBV20-1 and TRBJ2-5, with D perhaps assigned TRBD1 or TRBD2 (5 bases each). Trimming took 5 bases from V and 3 from J, leaving 19 bases between them. This CDR3 has 15 amino acids. CDR1 is DFQATT and CDR2 is SNEGSKA in the germline V gene (reference sequence). DNA for the CDR3: TGCAGTGCTGATCCGGGGCCGGCACCAAAAGAGACCCAGTACTTC. Amino acid sequence: CSADPGPAPKETQYF.

CDR3 protein: CAISEGANSPLHF. CDR3 nucleotides: TGTGCCATCAGTGAGGGGGCGAATTCACCCCTCCACTTT. The V call is TRBV10-3, the J call TRBJ1-6; a weak D match, TRBD1 (5 bases). Trimming left V 2 bases short and J 7 bases short, with 6 bases between. Per germline, CDR1 ENHRY and CDR2 SYGVKD. The CDR3 consists of 13 residues.

This clonotype was counted at least ten times. Here the CDR3 reads CSVEGWGPSSSYEQYF. The CDR3 DNA reads TGCAGCGTTGAAGGCTGGGGACCCTCCAGCTCCTACGAGCAGTACTTC. V and J are TRBV29-1 and TRBJ2-7, with D perhaps being TRBD1 or TRBD2 (5 bases each). Deletions cut 1 base from V and 0 bases from J, with 16 bases between. CDR3 length: 16 amino acids. CDR1 and CDR2 from the germline V gene are SQVTM and ANQGSEA.

V gene TRBV20-1 combines with J gene TRBJ1-6, with D perhaps matching TRBD1 (5 bases). Per the germline V gene, CDR1 is DFQATT and CDR2 is SNEGSKA (reference sequence). CDR3 length equals 15 residues. V gave up 0 bases and J gave up 10 bases, with 16 bases separating them. The CDR3 DNA follows: TGCAGTGCTAGAGAGGGGGGGACCGGGCGGTCACCCCTCCACTTT. This codes for CSAREGGTGRSPLHF.

The sample holds many counts of this clonotype. V gene TRBV28 combines with J gene TRBJ2-1, with 10 bases matching TRBD2. The CDR3 contains 14 residues. CDR1 is MDHEN, CDR2 SYDVKM, per germline. J gave up 2 bases and V 5 bases, and 0 bases lay outside the gene matches. The CDR3 bases are TGTGCCAGCAGTCTAGCGGGAGCCTACAATGAGCAGTTCTTC. Its translation: CASSLAGAYNEQFF.

The V gene is TRBV20-1, the J gene TRBJ2-7; the D gene is possibly TRBD1 (9 bases). V was pared by 2 bases and J by 6 bases, with 20 bases between. The CDR3 covers 15 residues. The germline V gene has CDR1 DFQATT and CDR2 SNEGSKA (reference sequence). CDR3 nucleotides: TGCAGTGCTAGAAATAGCGGGACAGGGTACGGCGAGCAGTACGTC. The encoded protein is CSARNSGTGYGEQYV.